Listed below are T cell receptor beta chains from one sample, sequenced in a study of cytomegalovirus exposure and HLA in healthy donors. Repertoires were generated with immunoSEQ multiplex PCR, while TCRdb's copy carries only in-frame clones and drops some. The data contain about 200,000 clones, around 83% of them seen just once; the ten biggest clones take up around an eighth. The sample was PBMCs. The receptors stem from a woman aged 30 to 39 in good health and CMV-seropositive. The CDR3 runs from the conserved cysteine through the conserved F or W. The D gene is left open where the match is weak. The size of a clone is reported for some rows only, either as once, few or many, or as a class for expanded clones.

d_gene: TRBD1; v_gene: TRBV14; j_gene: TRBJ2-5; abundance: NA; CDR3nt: TGTGCCAGCAGCATACAGACAGGGCCTTGGGAGACCCAGTACTTC; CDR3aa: CASSIQTGPWETQYF
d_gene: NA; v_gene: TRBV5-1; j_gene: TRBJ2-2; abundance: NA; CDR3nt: TGCGCCAGCAGCCAGCTCGGAGGGGACACCGGGGAGCTGTTTTTT; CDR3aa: CASSQLGGDTGELFF
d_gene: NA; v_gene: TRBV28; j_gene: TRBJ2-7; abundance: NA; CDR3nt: TGTGCCAGCAGTTCCTTGAGACTTACCGCCACCTACGAGCAGTACTTC; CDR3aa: CASSSLRLTATYEQYF
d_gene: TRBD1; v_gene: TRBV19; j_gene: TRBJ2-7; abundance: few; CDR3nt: TGTGCCAGTAGGCCAACAGGGGGATCGGGGGAGCAGTACTTC; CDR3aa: CASRPTGGSGEQYF
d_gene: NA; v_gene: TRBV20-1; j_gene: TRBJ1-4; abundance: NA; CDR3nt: TGCAGTGCTAGAGATCTTGAAAAACTGTTTTTT; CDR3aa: CSARDLEKLFF
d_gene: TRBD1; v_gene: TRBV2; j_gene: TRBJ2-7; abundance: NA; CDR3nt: TGTGCCAGCATACTGGACAGGGAGTACGAGCAGTACTTC; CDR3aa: CASILDREYEQYF
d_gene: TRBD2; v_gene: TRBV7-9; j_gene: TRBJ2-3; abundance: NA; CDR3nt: TGTGCCAGCAGCTCAATGGGACTAGCGGTAACCACAGATACGCAGTATTTT; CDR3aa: CASSSMGLAVTTDTQYF
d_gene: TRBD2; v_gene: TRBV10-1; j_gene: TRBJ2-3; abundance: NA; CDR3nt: TGCGCCAGCAGTGAGTCGTTGGCTAGCGGAGCTAGCACAGATACGCAGTATTTT; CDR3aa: CASSESLASGASTDTQYF
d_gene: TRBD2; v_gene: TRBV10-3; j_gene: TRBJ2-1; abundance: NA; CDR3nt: TGTGCCATCAACGAAAGGGGAGGGGACAATGAGCAGTTCTTC; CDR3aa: CAINERGGDNEQFF
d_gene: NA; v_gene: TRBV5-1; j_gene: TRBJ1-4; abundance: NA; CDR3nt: TGCGCCAGCAGCTTGGCTTCGTTCCCAGATGAAAAACTGTTTTTT; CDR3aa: CASSLASFPDEKLFF
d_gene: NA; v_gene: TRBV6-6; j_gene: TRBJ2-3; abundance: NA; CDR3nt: TGTGCCAGCAGTTCCCTTGACAGTGATACGCAGTATTTT; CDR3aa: CASSSLDSDTQYF
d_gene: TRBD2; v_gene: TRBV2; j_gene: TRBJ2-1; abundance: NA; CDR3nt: TGTGCCAGCGGATTTGGACTAGCGGGAGTATCCTACAATGAGCAGTTCTTC; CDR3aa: CASGFGLAGVSYNEQFF
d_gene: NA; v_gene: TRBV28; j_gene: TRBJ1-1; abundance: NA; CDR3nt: TGTGCCAGCAGTTTCGGGAGAGTACCTGAAGCTTTCTTT; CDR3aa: CASSFGRVPEAFF
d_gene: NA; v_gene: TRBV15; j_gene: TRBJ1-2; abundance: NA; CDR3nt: TGTGCCACCAGCAGAGATAGTACAAGAGGAGGCTACACCTTC; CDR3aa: CATSRDSTRGGYTF
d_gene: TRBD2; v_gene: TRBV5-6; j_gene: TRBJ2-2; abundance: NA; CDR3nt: TGTGCCACTAGGAAGCGGGAGGGCCGTGTCACCGGGGAGCTGTTTTTT; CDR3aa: CATRKREGRVTGELFF
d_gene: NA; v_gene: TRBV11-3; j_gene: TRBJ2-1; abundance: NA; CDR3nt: TGTGCCAGCAGCCTTAGCGGTACCTCCTACAATGAGCAGTTCTTC; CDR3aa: CASSLSGTSYNEQFF
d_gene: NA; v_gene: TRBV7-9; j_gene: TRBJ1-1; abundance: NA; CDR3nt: TGTGCCAGCAGCTGGAGAACTGAAGCTTTCTTT; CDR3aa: CASSWRTEAFF
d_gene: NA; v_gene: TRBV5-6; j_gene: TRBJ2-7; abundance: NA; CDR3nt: TGTGCCAGCAGCTTGGTGAGGTACTTC; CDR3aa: CASSLVRYF
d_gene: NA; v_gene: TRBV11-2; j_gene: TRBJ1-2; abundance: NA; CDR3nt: TGTGCCAGCAGCTTAGTTTTAGGCAGGGGCGGCGGCGGCTACACCTTC; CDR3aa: CASSLVLGRGGGGYTF
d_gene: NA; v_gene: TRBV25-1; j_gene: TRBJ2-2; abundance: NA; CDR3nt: TGTGCCAGCAGGTCTAGCATCGCCGGGGAGCTGTTTTTT; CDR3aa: CASRSSIAGELFF
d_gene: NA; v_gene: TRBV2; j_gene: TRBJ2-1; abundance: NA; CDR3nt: TGTGCCAGCAGTTACAGGGATGACAATGAGCAGTTCTTC; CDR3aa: CASSYRDDNEQFF
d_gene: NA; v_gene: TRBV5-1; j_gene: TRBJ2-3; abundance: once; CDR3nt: TGCGCCAGCAGCTTGGACAGGGTCACAGATACGCAGTATTTT; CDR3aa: CASSLDRVTDTQYF
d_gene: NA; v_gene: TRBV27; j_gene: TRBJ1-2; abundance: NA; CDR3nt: TGTGCCAGCAGTTTAACGACAGACGGGACTATTGGCTACACCTTC; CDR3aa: CASSLTTDGTIGYTF
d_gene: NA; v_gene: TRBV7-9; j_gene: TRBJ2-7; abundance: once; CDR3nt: TGTGCCAGCAGCCCCGGAGGGGAGCAGTACTTC; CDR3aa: CASSPGGEQYF
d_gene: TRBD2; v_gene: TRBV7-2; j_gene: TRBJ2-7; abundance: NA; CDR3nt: TGTGCCAGCAGCTTAAGTCTAGCGGGAGCCTACGAGCAGTACTTC; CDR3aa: CASSLSLAGAYEQYF
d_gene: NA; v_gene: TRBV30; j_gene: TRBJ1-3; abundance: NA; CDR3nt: TGTGCCTGGAGTTATCAAATATCGGGGAGCTCTGGAAACACCATATATTTT; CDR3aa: CAWSYQISGSSGNTIYF
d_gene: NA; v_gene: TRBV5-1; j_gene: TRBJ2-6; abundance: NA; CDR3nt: TGCGCCAGCAGCCCCGGACAGCGCTCTGGGGCCAACGTCCTGACTTTC; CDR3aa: CASSPGQRSGANVLTF
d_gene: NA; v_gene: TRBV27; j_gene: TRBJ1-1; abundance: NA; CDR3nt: TGTGCCAGCAGTCCCCGGACAAGGCGTGTTGTAGCTTTCTTT; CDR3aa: CASSPRTRRVVAFF
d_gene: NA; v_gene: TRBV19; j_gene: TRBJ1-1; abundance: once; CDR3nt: TGTGCCAGTAGGGATACAAGAGGAACTGAAGCTTTCTTT; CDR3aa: CASRDTRGTEAFF
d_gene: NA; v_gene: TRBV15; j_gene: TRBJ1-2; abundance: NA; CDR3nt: TGTGCCACCAGCAGAGAACAGGGCTTTGGCTACACCTTC; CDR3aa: CATSREQGFGYTF
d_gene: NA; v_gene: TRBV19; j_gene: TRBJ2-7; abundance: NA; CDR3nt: TGTGCCAGTAGTCGGGGAGAATCCTACGAGCAGTACTTC; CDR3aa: CASSRGESYEQYF
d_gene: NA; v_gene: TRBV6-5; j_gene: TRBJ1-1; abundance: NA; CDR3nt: TGTGCCAGCAGTTACTCGGGCAGCATGAACACTGAAGCTTTCTTT; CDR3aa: CASSYSGSMNTEAFF
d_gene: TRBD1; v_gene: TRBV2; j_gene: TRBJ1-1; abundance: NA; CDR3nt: TGTGCCAGCGGATTCGGACAGGCAAAAGCTTTCTTT; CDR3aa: CASGFGQAKAFF
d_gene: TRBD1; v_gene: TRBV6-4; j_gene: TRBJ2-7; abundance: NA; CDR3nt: TGTGCCAGCAGCCGGGACAGGGGATACGAGCAGTACTTC; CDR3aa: CASSRDRGYEQYF
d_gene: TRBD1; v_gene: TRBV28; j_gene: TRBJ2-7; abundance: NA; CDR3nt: TGTGCCAGCAGTTCCGGGACAGGGCTCTCCTACGAGCAGTACTTC; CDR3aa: CASSSGTGLSYEQYF
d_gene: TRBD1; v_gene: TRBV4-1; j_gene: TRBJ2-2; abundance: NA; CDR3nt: TGCGCCAGCAGCCAATCACAGGGGATTTGGACCGGGGAGCTGTTTTTT; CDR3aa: CASSQSQGIWTGELFF
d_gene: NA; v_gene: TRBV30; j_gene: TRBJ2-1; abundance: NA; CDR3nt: TGTGCCTGGAGCCGGGAAGCATATGAGCAGTTCTTC; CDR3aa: CAWSREAYEQFF
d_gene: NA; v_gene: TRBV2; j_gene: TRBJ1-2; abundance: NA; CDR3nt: TGTGCCAGCAGGGTGGGACTTCTAAGGAACTATGGCTACACCTTC; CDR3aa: CASRVGLLRNYGYTF
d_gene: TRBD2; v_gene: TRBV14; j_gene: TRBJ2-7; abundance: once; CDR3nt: TGTGCCAGCAGCCAGAGGCTTAGCGGGAGGCAAGCCGAGCAGTACTTC; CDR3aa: CASSQRLSGRQAEQYF
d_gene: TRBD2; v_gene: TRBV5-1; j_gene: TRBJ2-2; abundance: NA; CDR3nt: TGCGCCAGCAGCTTGGAGCTAGCGGGACTGTTGAACACCGGGGAGCTGTTTTTT; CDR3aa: CASSLELAGLLNTGELFF